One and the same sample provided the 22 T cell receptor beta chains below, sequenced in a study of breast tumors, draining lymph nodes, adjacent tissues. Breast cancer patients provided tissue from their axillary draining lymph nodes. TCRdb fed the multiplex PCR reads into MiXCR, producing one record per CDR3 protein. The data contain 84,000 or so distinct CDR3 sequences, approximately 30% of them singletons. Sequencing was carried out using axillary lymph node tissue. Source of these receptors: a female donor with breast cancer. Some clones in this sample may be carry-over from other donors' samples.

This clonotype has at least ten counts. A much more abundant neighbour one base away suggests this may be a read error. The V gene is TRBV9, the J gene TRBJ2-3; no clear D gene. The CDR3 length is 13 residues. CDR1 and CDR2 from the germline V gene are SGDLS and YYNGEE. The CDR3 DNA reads TGTGTCAGCAGCGCGGACCCCTTAAATACGCAGTATTTT. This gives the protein CVSSADPLNTQYF.

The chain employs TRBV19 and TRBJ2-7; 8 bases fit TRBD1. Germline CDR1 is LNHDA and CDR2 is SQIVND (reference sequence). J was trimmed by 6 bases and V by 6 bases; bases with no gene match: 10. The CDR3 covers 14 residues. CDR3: CASRAFGQGSEQYF. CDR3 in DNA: TGTGCCAGTAGGGCGTTTGGACAGGGTAGCGAGCAGTACTTC. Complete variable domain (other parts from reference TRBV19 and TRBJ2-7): DGGITQSPKYLFRKEGQNVTLSCEQNLNHDAMYWYRQDPGQGLRLIYYSQIVNDFQKGDIAEGYSVSREKKESFPLTVTSAQKNPTAFYLCASRAFGQGSEQYFGPGTRLTVT.

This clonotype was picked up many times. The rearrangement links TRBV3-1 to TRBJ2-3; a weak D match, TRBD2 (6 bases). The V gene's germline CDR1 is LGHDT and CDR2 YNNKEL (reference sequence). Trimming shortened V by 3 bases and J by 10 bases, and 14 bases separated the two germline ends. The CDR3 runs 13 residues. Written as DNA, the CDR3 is TGTGCCAGCAGCCACAGCGGGCCAACTGCGCAGTATTTT. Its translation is CASSHSGPTAQYF.

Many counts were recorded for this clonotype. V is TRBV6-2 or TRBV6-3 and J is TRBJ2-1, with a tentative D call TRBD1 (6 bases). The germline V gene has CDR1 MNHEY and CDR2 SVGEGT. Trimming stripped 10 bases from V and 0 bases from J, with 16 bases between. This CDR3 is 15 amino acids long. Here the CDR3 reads CATVGGQGSYNEQFF. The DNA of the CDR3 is TGTGCCACCGTTGGGGGCCAGGGCTCCTACAATGAGCAGTTCTTC.

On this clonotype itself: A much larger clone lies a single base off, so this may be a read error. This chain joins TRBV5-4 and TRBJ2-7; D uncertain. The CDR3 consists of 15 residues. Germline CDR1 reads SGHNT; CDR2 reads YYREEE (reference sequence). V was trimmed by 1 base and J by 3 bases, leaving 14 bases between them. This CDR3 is CASSLRSTGVYEQYF. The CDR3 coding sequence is TGTGCCAGCAGCTTGAGATCTACCGGAGTCTACGAGCAGTACTTC. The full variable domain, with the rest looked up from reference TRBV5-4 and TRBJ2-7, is ETGVTQSPTHLIKTRGQQVTLRCSSQSGHNTVSWYQQALGQGPQFIFQYYREEENGRGNFPPRFSGLQFPNYSSELNVNALELDDSALYLCASSLRSTGVYEQYFGPGTRLTVT.

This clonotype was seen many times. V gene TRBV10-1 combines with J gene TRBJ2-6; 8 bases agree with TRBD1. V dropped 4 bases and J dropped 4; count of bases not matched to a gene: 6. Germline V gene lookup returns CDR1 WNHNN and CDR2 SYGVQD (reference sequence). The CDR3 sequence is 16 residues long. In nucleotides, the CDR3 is TGCGCCAGCAGTGTAAGACAGGGGCCGGGGGCCAACGTCCTGACTTTC. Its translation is CASSVRQGPGANVLTF.

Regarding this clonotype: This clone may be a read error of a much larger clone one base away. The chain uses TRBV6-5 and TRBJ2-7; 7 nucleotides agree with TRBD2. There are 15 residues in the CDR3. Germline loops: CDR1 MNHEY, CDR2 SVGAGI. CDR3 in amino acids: CATRPSGASSYEQHF. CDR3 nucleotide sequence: TGTGCCACGCGGCCGAGCGGGGCCAGCTCCTACGAGCAGCACTTC.

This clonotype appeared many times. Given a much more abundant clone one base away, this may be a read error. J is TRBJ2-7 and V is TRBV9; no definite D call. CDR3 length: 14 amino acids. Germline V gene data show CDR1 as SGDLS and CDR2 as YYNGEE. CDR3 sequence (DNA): TGTGCCAGCAGTCGTGAGCATGCTGGCCGCGAGCAGTCCTTC. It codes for CASSREHAGREQSF.

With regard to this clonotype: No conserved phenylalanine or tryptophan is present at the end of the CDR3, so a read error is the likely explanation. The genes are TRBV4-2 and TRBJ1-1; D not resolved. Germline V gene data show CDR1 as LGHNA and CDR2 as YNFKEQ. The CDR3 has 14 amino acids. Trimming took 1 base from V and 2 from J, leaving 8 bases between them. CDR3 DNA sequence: TGTGCCAGCAGCCAAGTCGTGAAAAACACTGAAGCTTTCCTT. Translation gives CASSQVVKNTEAFL.

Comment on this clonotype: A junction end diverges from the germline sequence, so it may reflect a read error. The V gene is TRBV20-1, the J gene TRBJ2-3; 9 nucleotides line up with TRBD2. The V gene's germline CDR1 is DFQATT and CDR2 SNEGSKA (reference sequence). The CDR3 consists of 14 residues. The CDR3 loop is CSARSSGSTGTQYF. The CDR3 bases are TGCAGTGCTAGAAGTAGCGGGAGTACAGGTACGCAGTATTTT.

The CDR3 loop is CASSFQGNSNEQYF. The DNA of the CDR3 is TGTGCCAGCAGCTTTCAAGGAAACTCCAATGAGCAGTATTTT. The chain combines TRBV7-9 with TRBJ2-3; D gene ambiguous. With 3 bases removed from V and 11 bases from J, the gap between germline ends came to 18 bases. The V gene's germline CDR1 is SEHNR and CDR2 FQNEAQ (reference sequence). The CDR3 length is 14 residues.

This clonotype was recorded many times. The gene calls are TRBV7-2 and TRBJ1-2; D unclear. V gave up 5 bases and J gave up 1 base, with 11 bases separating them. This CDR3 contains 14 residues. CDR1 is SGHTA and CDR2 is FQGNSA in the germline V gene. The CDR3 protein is CASSQRADNYGYTF. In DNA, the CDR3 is TGTGCCAGCAGCCAGCGGGCGGATAACTATGGCTACACCTTC.

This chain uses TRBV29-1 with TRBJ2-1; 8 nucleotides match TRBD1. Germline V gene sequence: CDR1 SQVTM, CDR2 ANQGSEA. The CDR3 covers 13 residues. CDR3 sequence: CGYRDRSHNEQFF. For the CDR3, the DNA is TGCGGCTACCGGGACAGGTCACACAATGAGCAGTTCTTC.

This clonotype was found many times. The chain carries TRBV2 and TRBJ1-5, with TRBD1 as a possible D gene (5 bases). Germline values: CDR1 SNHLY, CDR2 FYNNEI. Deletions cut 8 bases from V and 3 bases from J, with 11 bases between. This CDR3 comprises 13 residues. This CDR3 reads CASSGGHNQPQHF. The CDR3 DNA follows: TGTGCCAGCTCCGGGGGTCACAATCAGCCCCAGCATTTT.

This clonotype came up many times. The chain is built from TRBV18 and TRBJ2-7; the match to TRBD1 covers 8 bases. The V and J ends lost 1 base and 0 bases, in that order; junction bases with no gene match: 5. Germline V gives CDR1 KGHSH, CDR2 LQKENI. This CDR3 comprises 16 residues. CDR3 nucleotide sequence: TGTGCCAGCTCACCACTCGGGACAGGCCTCTCCTACGAGCAGTACTTC. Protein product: CASSPLGTGLSYEQYF.

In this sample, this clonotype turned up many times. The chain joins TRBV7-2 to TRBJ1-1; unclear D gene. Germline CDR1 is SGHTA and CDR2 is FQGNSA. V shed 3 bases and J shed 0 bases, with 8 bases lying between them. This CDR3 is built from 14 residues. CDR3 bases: TGTGCCAGCAGCTTTCGGGGATTGAACACTGAAGCTTTCTTT. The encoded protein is CASSFRGLNTEAFF. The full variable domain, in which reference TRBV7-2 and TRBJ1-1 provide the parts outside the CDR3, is GAGVSQSPSNKVTEKGKDVELRCDPISGHTALYWYRQSLGQGLEFLIYFQGNSAPDKSGLPSDRFSAERTGGSVSTLTIQRTQQEDSAVYLCASSFRGLNTEAFFGQGTRLTVV.

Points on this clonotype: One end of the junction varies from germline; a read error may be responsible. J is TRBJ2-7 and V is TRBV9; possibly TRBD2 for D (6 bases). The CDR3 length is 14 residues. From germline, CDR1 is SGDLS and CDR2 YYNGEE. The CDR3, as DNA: TGTGCCAGCAGCCGCGGGACCGAAGGCGGCGAGCAATCCTTC. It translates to CASSRGTEGGEQSF.

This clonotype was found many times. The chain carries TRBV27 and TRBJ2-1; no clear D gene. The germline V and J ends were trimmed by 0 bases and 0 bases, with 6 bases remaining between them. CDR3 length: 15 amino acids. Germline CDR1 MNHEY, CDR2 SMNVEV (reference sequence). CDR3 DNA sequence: TGTGCCAGCAGTTTATCGTCGGTCTCCTACAATGAGCAGTTCTTC. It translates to CASSLSSVSYNEQFF.

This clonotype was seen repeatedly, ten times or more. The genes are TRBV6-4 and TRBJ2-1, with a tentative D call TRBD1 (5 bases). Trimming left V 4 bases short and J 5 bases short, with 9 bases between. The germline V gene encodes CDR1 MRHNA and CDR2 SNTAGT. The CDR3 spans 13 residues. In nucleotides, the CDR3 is TGTGCCAGCAGTGTAGACAGAAACAATGAGCAGTTCTTC. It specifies CASSVDRNNEQFF.

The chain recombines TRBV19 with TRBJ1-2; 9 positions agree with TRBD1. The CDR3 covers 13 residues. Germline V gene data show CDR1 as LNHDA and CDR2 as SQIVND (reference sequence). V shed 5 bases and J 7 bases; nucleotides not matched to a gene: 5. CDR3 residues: CASSDDRGFGYTF. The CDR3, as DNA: TGTGCCAGTAGTGACGACAGGGGGTTTGGCTACACCTTC.

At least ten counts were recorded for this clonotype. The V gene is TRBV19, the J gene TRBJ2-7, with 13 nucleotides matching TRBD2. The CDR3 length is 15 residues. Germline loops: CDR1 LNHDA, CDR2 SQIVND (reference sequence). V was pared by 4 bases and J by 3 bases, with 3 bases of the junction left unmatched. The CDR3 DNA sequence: TGTGCCAGTAGTAGAAGACTAGCGGGAGGCTACGAGCAGTACTTC. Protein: CASSRRLAGGYEQYF.

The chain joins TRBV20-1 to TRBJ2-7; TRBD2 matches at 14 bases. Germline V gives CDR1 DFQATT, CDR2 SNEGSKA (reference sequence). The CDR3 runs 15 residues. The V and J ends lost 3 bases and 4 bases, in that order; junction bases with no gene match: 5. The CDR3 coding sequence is TGCAGTGCTAGTACCGGGACTAGCGGGAGTTACGAGCAGTACTTC. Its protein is CSASTGTSGSYEQYF.